Listed below are T cell receptor beta chains from one sample, sequenced in a study of beta chain features in type 1 diabetes. Produced via immunoSEQ multiplex PCR; TCRdb's table is partial and in-frame only. The sample yields hundreds of thousands of clones, under 15% seen once. Source material: naive CD4+ T cells from blood. The receptors derive from a man younger than 35 with type 1 diabetes. The CDR3 runs from the conserved cysteine through the conserved F or W. The order of the fields is V gene, D gene, CDR3 protein. D genes are given only for firm matches.

TRBV29-1 - CSVGPLREGAWETQYF
TRBV5-6 - CASSLRGAKNIQYF
TRBV29-1 TRBD2 CSVVLAGRKDTQYF
TRBV19 - CASSIFHQGANSPLHF
TRBV7-9 - CASSTSGAGDSPLHF
TRBV28 - CASRGLGASYEQYF
TRBV6-6 TRBD1 CASRDRATQDTQYF
TRBV7-9 - CASSLSRGNTEAFF
TRBV6-5 - CASSLQGTNYGYTF
TRBV30 - CAWMLHQGSGYTF
TRBV5-1 TRBD2 CASSLVSFVGGTGEQYF
TRBV29-1 TRBD1 CSVVGTEINQPQHF
TRBV5-1 - CASSLGTSNNEKLFF
TRBV5-5 TRBD1 CASSLEPGQGYEKLFF
TRBV5-6 - CASSSRAGHGNQPQHF
TRBV2 - CASSGTGGLNREQYF
TRBV28 - CASSLSLPPGEQYF
TRBV5-1 TRBD1 CASSLTGAGANVLTF
TRBV15 TRBD1 CATSRIDRGVVQPQHF
TRBV20-1 - CSVGEYYGYTF
TRBV19 - CASSIGGNSYNEQFF
TRBV30 TRBD2 CAWSVYRTSGGSTDTQYF
TRBV10-3 - CAISEGGNYEQYF
TRBV30 - CAWSYRRSSSGANVLTF
TRBV30 TRBD1 CAWSAIPGGWETQYF
TRBV7-2 - CASSLTSPTQYF
TRBV18 TRBD2 CASSPGRGQETQYF
TRBV6-1 TRBD1 CASSWGQGNQPQHF